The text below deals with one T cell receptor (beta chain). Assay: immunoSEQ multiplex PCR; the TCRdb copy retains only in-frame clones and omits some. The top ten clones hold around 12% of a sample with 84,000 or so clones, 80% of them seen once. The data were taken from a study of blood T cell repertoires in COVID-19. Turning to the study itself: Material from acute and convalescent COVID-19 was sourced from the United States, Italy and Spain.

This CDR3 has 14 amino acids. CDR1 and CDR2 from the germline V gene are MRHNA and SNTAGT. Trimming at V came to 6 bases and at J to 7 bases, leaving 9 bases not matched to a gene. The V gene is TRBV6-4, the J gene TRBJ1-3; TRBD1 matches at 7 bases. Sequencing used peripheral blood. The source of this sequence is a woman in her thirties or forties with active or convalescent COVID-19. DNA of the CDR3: TGTGCCAGCAGGCTGACAGGGAGGATCAACACCATATATTTT. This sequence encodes CASRLTGRINTIYF.